This T cell receptor beta chain was observed in a study of molecular identifiers for immune sequencing clone quantification. Sorting captured naive CD8 T cells as CD8+CD4-CCR7+CD45RA+. The germline V gene encodes CDR1 SGHAT and CDR2 FQNNGV. Between the trimmed V and J ends, which lost 3 bases and 0 bases, there was a span of 12 bases. There are 15 residues in the CDR3. This clonotype was seen ten or more times. TCRdb passed the PCR reads through MiXCR, listing each CDR3 protein once. Here the sample spans 350,000 or so distinct CDR3 sequences, 20% to 25% being singletons. The chain joins TRBV11-2 to TRBJ2-7; D is uncertain. Material: naive CD8+ T cells from blood, with Jurkat cell RNA spiked in. The subset here: FACS-sorted CD8+CD4-CCR7+CD45RA+ naive T cells. The clonotype comes from a human donor in good health. Some libraries in this study had Jurkat cell RNA spiked in. This chain's CDR3 is CASSFGAVVSYEQYF. DNA of the CDR3: TGTGCCAGCAGCTTCGGTGCAGTTGTCTCCTACGAGCAGTACTTC.